The present entry profiles one T cell receptor beta chain with its context. The source of the sample is a study of OX40 agonist ivuxolimab in advanced cancers. This CDR3 has 13 residues. With 6 bases removed from V and 4 bases from J, the gap between germline ends came to 7 bases. Germline-derived CDR1 and CDR2 are MNHNY and SVGAGI (reference sequence). The data were produced by immunoSEQ multiplex PCR, yet TCRdb's version contains in-frame clones alone and is incomplete. In the table there are under 100,000 clones, roughly 90% of which are singletons. The sequencing here drew on CD4+ or CD8+ T cells sorted from blood, taken in a trial of the OX40 agonist ivuxolimab. The chain recombines TRBV6-6 with TRBJ1-6; D is unresolved. This clonotype originated in an adult with an advanced solid tumor such as melanoma, head and neck, liver or kidney cancer. CDR3 protein: CASRLQYNSPLHF. The CDR3 bases are TGTGCCAGCAGATTGCAGTATAATTCACCCCTCCACTTT.